A selection of T cell receptor beta chains follows, all from one sample in a study of identical twins. TCRdb analysed the 5' RACE reads with MiXCR anew, one entry per CDR3 protein. The sample lists 700,000 or so distinct CDR3 sequences; 21% were seen once. The data were also submitted as part of a second study, on T cells expressing NK-cell markers.

The sequencing input was PBMCs. These receptors all stem from a woman under 30 in good health. The CDR3 runs from the conserved cysteine through the conserved F or W. The order of the fields is V gene, D gene, J gene, clone size, CDR3 DNA, CDR3 protein. D genes are given only for firm matches. Clone sizes are given selectively: once, few, many, or a class where the clone is expanded.

>TRBV5-1|TRBD2|TRBJ2-1|few
TGCGCCAGCAGCTCAGCGGGGGGGAACTACAATGAGCAGTTCTTC
CASSSAGGNYNEQFF
>TRBV10-3|.|TRBJ2-3|many
TGTGCCATCAGTGATGAAGCCAGGGAGACAGATACGCAGTATTTT
CAISDEARETDTQYF
>TRBV6-1|.|TRBJ2-3|many
TGTGCCAGCAGACCCCTCATGAACACAGATACGCAGTATTTT
CASRPLMNTDTQYF
>TRBV12-3/TRBV12-4|TRBD1|TRBJ2-7|many
TGTGCCAGCAGCTTCGGACAGGGGGCAGTGCAGTACTTC
CASSFGQGAVQYF
>TRBV5-5|.|TRBJ2-1|few
TGTGCCAGCAGCTTGGAGGTAGGGGCGACCTACAATGAGCAGTTCTTC
CASSLEVGATYNEQFF
>TRBV7-2|TRBD2|TRBJ2-1|.
TGTGCCAGCAGCTTCCTAGCGGGAGCCTCCTACAATGAGCAGTTCTTC
CASSFLAGASYNEQFF
>TRBV5-1|TRBD1|TRBJ2-7|.
TGCGCCAGCAGCACCGGGACAGGGGGCCTCGAGCAGTACTTC
CASSTGTGGLEQYF
>TRBV7-2|.|TRBJ2-7|few
TGTGCCAGCAGCTTAGCGGAAGCGGGCGTTTACGAGCAGTACTTC
CASSLAEAGVYEQYF
>TRBV5-5|.|TRBJ2-7|.
TGTGCCAGCAGCTTGTGGGCTCAACCCACCTACGAGCAGTACTTC
CASSLWAQPTYEQYF
>TRBV2|TRBD1|TRBJ1-2|.
TGTGCCAGCAGTGAAGGCGGGACAGGGGGCTATGGCTACACCTTC
CASSEGGTGGYGYTF
>TRBV7-2|TRBD1|TRBJ2-4|.
TGTGCCAGCAGCTTATATCAGGGGGCGGCAAACATTCAGTACTTC
CASSLYQGAANIQYF
>TRBV7-3|TRBD2|TRBJ2-1|.
TGTGCCAGCAGCTTAGATCAGCGGGGGGCGTCTTTCTTC
CASSLDQRGASFF
>TRBV29-1|.|TRBJ1-1|.
TGCAGCGTTGCTCCGACCCGGAGCACTGAAGCTTTCTTT
CSVAPTRSTEAFF
>TRBV20-1|TRBD1|TRBJ2-7|.
TGCAGTGCTATTCCACAGGGGGCCTACGAGCAGTACTTC
CSAIPQGAYEQYF
>TRBV5-4|TRBD2|TRBJ2-1|few
TGTGCCAGCAGCTCCCAAACTAGCGGGGGGGAAGGTGAGCAGTTCTTC
CASSSQTSGGEGEQFF
>TRBV5-6|TRBD2|TRBJ2-1|.
TGTGCCAGCAGCTTGGATCCGGGGGGGACTAGCAATGAGCAGTTCTTC
CASSLDPGGTSNEQFF
>TRBV4-2|TRBD2|TRBJ2-1|few
TGTGCCAGCACCGACTATCTAGGACTAGCGGGGGTGATTTCCTACAATGAGCAGTTCTTC
CASTDYLGLAGVISYNEQFF
>TRBV2|TRBD2|TRBJ2-3|.
TGTGCCAGCACCCCTGATAGTTTGGCGGGGGGCACAGATACGCAGTATTTT
CASTPDSLAGGTDTQYF
>TRBV5-1|.|TRBJ2-5|.
TGCGCCAGCAGCTTGCAGGGGTCAGAGACCCAGTACTTC
CASSLQGSETQYF
>TRBV5-1|TRBD2|TRBJ2-1|many
TGCGCCAGCACAAAGCGGGAGTACGGTGAGCAGTTCTTC
CASTKREYGEQFF
>TRBV20-1|TRBD2|TRBJ2-3|.
TGCAGTGCTAGAGATAGAACTAGCGGGAGAGGGGGCACAGATACGCAGTATTTT
CSARDRTSGRGGTDTQYF
>TRBV5-1|.|TRBJ2-1|few
TGCGCCAGCAGCCCGGGACAACTAAGGTGGAATGAGCAGTTCTTC
CASSPGQLRWNEQFF
>TRBV20-1|TRBD2|TRBJ2-1|.
TGCAGTGCTAGAGCGGGAGGGCCATCCAATGAGCAGTTCTTC
CSARAGGPSNEQFF
>TRBV7-2|TRBD1|TRBJ2-7|few
TGTGCCAGCAGCTCCGACAGGGTGCCATCCTACGAGCAGTACTTC
CASSSDRVPSYEQYF
>TRBV5-1|.|TRBJ2-3|many
TGCGCCAGCAGCTTGGCTCAGGGGTTAGATACGCAGTATTTT
CASSLAQGLDTQYF
>TRBV7-8|TRBD1|TRBJ1-6|.
TGTGCCAGCAGCCGGGACAGGGTGAAACGGTCACCCCTCCACTTT
CASSRDRVKRSPLHF
>TRBV7-2|TRBD2|TRBJ2-7|few
TGTGCCAGCAGCCCCACCGGACGGGGGGTCTACGAGCAGTACTTC
CASSPTGRGVYEQYF
>TRBV6-6|.|TRBJ2-5|.
TGTGCCAGCGCTCGCGGGCCTCAAGAGACCCAGTACTTC
CASARGPQETQYF
>TRBV5-1|.|TRBJ2-7|.
TGCGCCAGCAGCTTGGTTGCGGGTCACAGCGAGCAGTACTTC
CASSLVAGHSEQYF
>TRBV7-2|.|TRBJ2-2|.
TGTGCCAGCAGCGGGAGTGTGTTCGGGGAGCTGTTTTTT
CASSGSVFGELFF
>TRBV6-5|.|TRBJ2-2|.
TGTGCCAGCAGTTACGACCCACGGGGGACCGGGGAGCTGTTTTTT
CASSYDPRGTGELFF
>TRBV6-2/TRBV6-3|TRBD2|TRBJ2-1|.
TGTGCCAGCAGTTACTCGGGACCCGGGACTAGCGGGGCGACGGTCAATGAGCAGTTCTTC
CASSYSGPGTSGATVNEQFF
>TRBV2|.|TRBJ2-1|.
TGTGCCGGTAGCGGAAGTAAGGCTAATGAGCAGTTCTTC
CAGSGSKANEQFF
>TRBV12-3/TRBV12-4|.|TRBJ2-3|many
TGTGCCAGCAGTTTACTACCAGGGAACACAGATACGCAGTATTTT
CASSLLPGNTDTQYF
>TRBV5-5|.|TRBJ2-3|many
TGTGCCAGCAGCTTGGGCCACACAGATACGCAGTATTTT
CASSLGHTDTQYF
>TRBV6-1|.|TRBJ1-2|few
TGTGCCAGCAGTCAAGGACGGGGTCGCCTGGCCGGCTACACCTTC
CASSQGRGRLAGYTF
>TRBV5-1|.|TRBJ2-2|.
TGCGCCAGCAGCTCGCCGGGACTGAACACCGGGGAGCTGTTTTTT
CASSSPGLNTGELFF
>TRBV4-2|TRBD2|TRBJ2-1|many
TGTGCCAGCAGCCTATGGACTAGCGGGAGCGGGTCCTACAATGAGCAGTTCTTC
CASSLWTSGSGSYNEQFF
>TRBV12-5|.|TRBJ2-2|.
TGTGCTAGTGGTTTGGTCACCGCTGTCTTTAACACCGGGGAGCTGTTTTTT
CASGLVTAVFNTGELFF
>TRBV6-5|TRBD2|TRBJ2-7|few
TGTGCCAGCAGTTACGATCCAGCGGGAGGCTTCCGCTACGAGCAGTACTTC
CASSYDPAGGFRYEQYF
>TRBV20-1|.|TRBJ2-1|.
TGCAGTCCATTCTTCAATGAGCAGTTCTTC
CSPFFNEQFF
>TRBV20-1|.|TRBJ2-1|.
TGCAGTGCTAGGGACGACAATGAGCAGTTCTTC
CSARDDNEQFF